The next 22 T cell receptor beta chains were all read from a single sample in a study of T cell responses to AZD1222 COVID-19 vaccine (dated by TCRdb to 2020 to 2022). Reading the label with the study, this specimen's time point is: about 28 days (+/-7) after the second vaccine dose. Libraries came from the immunoSEQ multiplex PCR assay. TCRdb took over this immuneACCESS table, retaining in-frame rearrangements with V and J assigned. Such tables are incomplete; in checked studies, under half of the missing clones stem from an unresolved V gene, and the remainder is unexplained. This sample is represented by some 31,000 clones; approximately 78% of them were singletons. 4.5% to 5.5% of the sample rests with the top ten. The source material was peripheral blood, sampled 28 days after the second AZD1222 dose. The receptor source for this set is an adult who received the AZD1222 COVID-19 vaccine.

J is TRBJ1-2 and V is TRBV27; 8 bases are shared with TRBD1. The ends lost 3 bases at V and 3 bases at J; junction bases unmatched: 12. The CDR3 has 17 amino acids. CDR1 and CDR2 (germline): MNHEY, SMNVEV (reference sequence). The CDR3 here is CASSFRAGGARDYGYTF. CDR3 sequence (DNA): TGTGCCAGCAGTTTTCGGGCAGGGGGCGCCCGTGACTATGGCTACACCTTC.

This clone was seen more than once but under ten times. The V gene is TRBV14, the J gene TRBJ2-7, with 8 bases aligning to TRBD1. The ends lost 3 bases at V and 4 bases at J; junction bases unmatched: 11. Germline CDR1 reads SGHDN; CDR2 reads FVKESK. The length of the CDR3 is 16 residues. For the CDR3, the DNA is TGTGCCAGCAGCCAGGAGGCCAGGGGGCGCGGGTACGAGCAGTACTTC. As protein: CASSQEARGRGYEQYF.

This clone was observed a single time. The rearrangement joins TRBV5-1 to TRBJ1-6; no firm D call. Germline V lookup: CDR1 SGHRS, CDR2 YFSETQ. V was trimmed by 0 bases and J by 5 bases, leaving 6 bases between them. The CDR3 runs to 14 residues. In DNA form, the CDR3 reads TGCGCCAGCAGCTTGGAACAGAATAATTCACCCCTCCACTTT. Protein product: CASSLEQNNSPLHF.

The chain combines TRBV19 with TRBJ1-6; D perhaps matches TRBD1 (6 bases). V lost 5 bases and J lost 10, with 18 bases in between. The CDR3 totals 15 residues. From germline, CDR1 is LNHDA and CDR2 SQIVND (reference sequence). The CDR3 loop is CASSPSQGGRSPLHF. The CDR3 DNA sequence: TGTGCCAGTAGTCCCTCACAGGGTGGGAGGTCACCCCTCCACTTT.

The chain is built from TRBV7-3 and TRBJ1-1, with D uncertain. Germline V lookup: CDR1 SGHTA, CDR2 FQGTGA. The CDR3 consists of 13 residues. Between the trimmed V and J ends, which lost 4 bases and 2 bases, there was a span of 8 bases. The CDR3: CASSSDVNTEAFF. The CDR3 nucleotides are TGTGCCAGCAGCTCGGATGTTAACACTGAAGCTTTCTTT.

The rearrangement links TRBV10-1 to TRBJ1-2; D is perhaps TRBD1 (6 bases). The V end was cut by 3 bases, the J end by 0 bases, with 8 bases between. Looked up from germline, CDR1 is WNHNN and CDR2 is SYGVQD (reference sequence). The length of the CDR3 is 14 residues. The CDR3 protein is CASSETGTNYGYTF. The DNA for the CDR3 is TGCGCCAGCAGTGAAACAGGGACTAACTATGGCTACACCTTC.

The gene calls are TRBV5-4 and TRBJ2-1; 10 bases map to TRBD2. The germline V gene encodes CDR1 SGHNT and CDR2 YYREEE (reference sequence). CDR3 length equals 18 residues. The trim removed 3 bases at V and 2 bases at J, leaving 11 bases unmatched. This chain's CDR3 is CASSSSPSGRGTYNEQFF. CDR3 DNA sequence: TGTGCCAGCAGCTCCTCCCCTAGCGGGAGAGGGACCTACAATGAGCAGTTCTTC.

V is TRBV6-2 or TRBV6-3 and J is TRBJ2-7, with 9 bases fitting TRBD2. Germline-derived CDR1 and CDR2 are MNHEY and SVGEGT. This CDR3 comprises 15 residues. The CDR3 DNA is TGTGCCAGCAGTTACTCGCTAGCGGGATCCTCCGAGCAGTACGTC. This encodes CASSYSLAGSSEQYV.

This clone qualifies as medium-sized. The chain recombines TRBV28 with TRBJ1-4; perhaps TRBD1 as D (6 bases). This CDR3 is built from 15 residues. The germline V gene encodes CDR1 MDHEN and CDR2 SYDVKM. V was clipped by 7 bases and J by 8 bases, with 20 bases between them. The CDR3 spells CASKGSSGAGEKLFF. In DNA form, the CDR3 reads TGTGCCAGCAAAGGGTCCTCAGGGGCTGGGGAAAAACTGTTTTTT.

V and J are TRBV4-2 and TRBJ1-3, with TRBD1 matching over 7 bases. Germline CDR1 and CDR2: LGHNA and YNFKEQ. The CDR3 extends over 15 amino acids. The V segment lost 5 bases and the J segment 4 bases; nucleotides outside the gene matches: 8. DNA of the CDR3: TGTGCCAGCAGCACTCCGACAGGGATCGGAAACACCATATATTTT. It encodes CASSTPTGIGNTIYF.

CDR3 residues: CASGRGYTGELFF. The CDR3 DNA reads as TGTGCCAGCGGGCGGGGGTACACCGGGGAGCTGTTTTTT. The chain couples TRBV5-8 to TRBJ2-2; TRBD2 aligns across 7 bases. The CDR3 runs 13 residues. The germline CDR1 and CDR2 sequences are SGHTS and YDEGEE. V was pared by 7 bases and J by 3 bases, with 3 bases of the junction left unmatched. Complete variable domain (other parts from reference TRBV5-8 and TRBJ2-2): EAGVTQSPTHLIKTRGQQATLRCSPISGHTSVYWYQQALGLGLQFLLWYDEGEERNRGNFPPRFSGRQFPNYSSELNVNALELEDSALYLCASGRGYTGELFFGEGSRLTVL.

This chain connects TRBV9 to TRBJ1-4; D call uncertain. The CDR3 covers 13 residues. Between the trimmed V and J ends, which lost 3 bases and 9 bases, there was a span of 12 bases. Germline CDR1 is SGDLS and CDR2 is YYNGEE. DNA for the CDR3: TGTGCCAGCAGCGAGGGTCAAGGGCAAAAACTGTTTTTT. Translated: CASSEGQGQKLFF.

This sequence joins TRBV21-1 and TRBJ2-2. TRBV21-1 is a pseudogene segment. The CDR3 is 15 residues long. The CDR3 nucleotides read TGTGCCAACCTGATGGGACGCGCGGAGACCGGGGAGCTGTTTTTT. Translating gives CANLMGRAETGELFF.

The J gene is TRBJ2-4, the V gene TRBV19; 10 bases match TRBD2. The trim removed 3 bases at V and 4 bases at J, leaving 0 bases unmatched. Looked up from germline, CDR1 is LNHDA and CDR2 is SQIVND (reference sequence). The CDR3 is 14 amino acids. This chain's CDR3 is CASSISGGKNIQYF. For the CDR3, the DNA is TGTGCCAGTAGTATTAGCGGGGGGAAAAACATTCAGTACTTC.

The V call is TRBV9, the J call TRBJ2-1; TRBD2 matches 10 bases. Germline CDR1 SGDLS, CDR2 YYNGEE. The CDR3 consists of 16 residues. V gave up 0 bases and J gave up 3 bases; unmatched junction bases: 3. The CDR3 is CASSVGLAGVYNEQFF. DNA of the CDR3: TGTGCCAGCAGCGTAGGCCTAGCGGGAGTCTACAATGAGCAGTTCTTC.

The J gene is TRBJ1-6, the V gene TRBV7-2, with D maybe TRBD1 (5 bases). The CDR3 contains 15 residues. The V gene's germline CDR1 is SGHTA and CDR2 FQGNSA. Trimming stripped 2 bases from V and 2 bases from J, with 7 bases between. CDR3 sequence: CASSLRQPYNSPLHF. In DNA form, the CDR3 reads TGTGCCAGCAGCTTACGACAGCCCTATAATTCACCCCTCCACTTT.

The chain links TRBV19 to TRBJ2-3, with TRBD1 matching over 11 bases. The J segment lost 0 bases and the V segment lost 3 bases, leaving 2 bases of the junction unmatched. This CDR3 spans 16 amino acids. Germline V CDR1 and CDR2: LNHDA, SQIVND (reference sequence). CDR3 sequence (DNA): TGTGCCAGTAGTATCGGGACAGGGGGGAGCACAGATACGCAGTATTTT. The encoded protein is CASSIGTGGSTDTQYF.

This sequence joins TRBV10-3 and TRBJ2-7, with 7 positions matching TRBD1. CDR3 length equals 15 residues. V was pared by 0 bases and J by 2 bases, with 4 bases of the junction left unmatched. The germline CDR1 and CDR2 sequences are ENHRY and SYGVKD. In nucleotides, the CDR3 is TGTGCCATCAGTGAGTCCGCAGGGGGAACCTACGAGCAGTACGTC. Translating it yields CAISESAGGTYEQYV.

The chain links TRBV10-3 to TRBJ1-2; the D is unclear. The CDR3 runs 12 residues. Looked up from germline, CDR1 is ENHRY and CDR2 is SYGVKD. V was trimmed by 8 bases and J by 4 bases, leaving 11 bases between them. CDR3 loop: CAIPRVGYGYTF. As DNA, the CDR3 is TGTGCCATCCCGAGGGTAGGCTATGGCTACACCTTC.

This rearrangement joins TRBV9 to TRBJ1-4; possibly TRBD1 for D (5 bases). Trimming removed 0 bases at V and 7 bases at J, with 13 bases between. Germline CDR1 reads SGDLS; CDR2 reads YYNGEE. This CDR3 spans 15 amino acids. The CDR3 protein is CASSVASGRSEKLFF. CDR3 nucleotide sequence: TGTGCCAGCAGCGTAGCGTCAGGGAGGAGTGAAAAACTGTTTTTT.

The chain recombines TRBV11-3 with TRBJ1-2; 9 nucleotides line up with TRBD1. The germline gives CDR1 SGHNT, CDR2 YENEEA. Trimming at V came to 5 bases and at J to 8 bases, leaving 9 bases not matched to a gene. The CDR3 is 14 amino acids. The DNA for the CDR3 is TGTGCCAGCAGCGATACGGGGACAGGGTCCGGCTACACCTTC. Residues: CASSDTGTGSGYTF. Looking up the rest from reference TRBV11-3 and TRBJ1-2 gives the full variable domain: EAGVVQSPRYKIIEKKQPVAFWCNPISGHNTLYWYLQNLGQGPELLIRYENEEAVDDSQLPKDRFSAERLKGVDSTLKIQPAELGDSAVYLCASSDTGTGSGYTFGSGTRLTVV.

This clone has a single count. The chain joins TRBV19 to TRBJ2-6, with D unresolved. The length of the CDR3 is 14 residues. V was shortened by 7 bases and J by 0 bases, with 7 bases between the two germline ends. Per germline, CDR1 LNHDA and CDR2 SQIVND (reference sequence). CDR3 residues: CASMSPSGANVLTF. For the CDR3, the DNA is TGTGCCAGTATGTCTCCCTCTGGGGCCAACGTCCTGACTTTC. The full variable domain, with the rest looked up from reference TRBV19 and TRBJ2-6, is DGGITQSPKYLFRKEGQNVTLSCEQNLNHDAMYWYRQDPGQGLRLIYYSQIVNDFQKGDIAEGYSVSREKKESFPLTVTSAQKNPTAFYLCASMSPSGANVLTFGAGSRLTVL.